This T cell receptor (beta chain) was documented in a study of T-cell reconstitution after alpha-beta-depleted transplantation in children. Preparation of the TCRbeta library involved a method that used unique molecular identifiers. TCRdb reprocessed the PCR reads with MiXCR, giving one entry per CDR3 protein. The sample shows 260,000 or so distinct CDR3 sequences, 12% of them seen only once. A remark on this clonotype: At one end the junction does not follow the germline gene, possibly because of a read error.

Germline CDR1 reads SGHTA; CDR2 reads FQGNSA. There are 15 residues in the CDR3. This specimen consisted of PBMCs from the stem cell graft donor, obtained from the stem cell graft. The chain couples TRBV7-2 to TRBJ2-2; D might be TRBD1 or TRBD2, each matching 5 bases. The sequence came from a human donor who donated a stem cell graft to a child with acute lymphoblastic leukemia. CDR3 in amino acids: CASSHPGPNAGELFF. Here the CDR3 DNA reads TGTGCCAGCAGTCACCCGGGACCGAACGCCGGGGAGCTGTTTTTT.